A selection of T cell receptor beta chains follows, all from one sample in a study of cytomegalovirus exposure and HLA in healthy donors. Libraries were prepared by immunoSEQ multiplex PCR; TCRdb keeps only in-frame clonotypes and omits some of them. Among some 220,000 clones listed, 80% to 95% were seen once. Sequences were obtained from PBMCs. The receptor set was obtained from a woman younger than 30 in good health and CMV-seronegative. CDR3s include the opening cysteine and the closing phenylalanine or tryptophan. Each record gives: J gene, V gene, D gene, clone size, CDR3 protein, CDR3 DNA. D genes are given only for firm matches. Expanded clones are given a class, and other clones once, few, many or no size at all.

J gene: TRBJ2-1; V gene: TRBV9; D gene: TRBD2; clone size: NA; CDR3 protein: CASSAFVKAGGLDEQFF; CDR3 DNA: TGTGCCAGCAGCGCTTTCGTAAAAGCGGGAGGTCTGGATGAGCAGTTCTTC
J gene: TRBJ2-7; V gene: TRBV6-5; D gene: TRBD1; clone size: NA; CDR3 protein: CASSSGTGAGEQYF; CDR3 DNA: TGTGCCAGCAGCTCCGGGACAGGGGCTGGCGAGCAGTACTTC
J gene: TRBJ2-2; V gene: TRBV7-6; D gene: TRBD1; clone size: NA; CDR3 protein: CASSLVIGTGRYTGELFF; CDR3 DNA: TGTGCCAGCAGCTTAGTTATTGGGACAGGGAGGTACACCGGGGAGCTGTTTTTT
J gene: TRBJ2-7; V gene: TRBV5-1; D gene: TRBD2; clone size: NA; CDR3 protein: CASSRAGGPNEQYF; CDR3 DNA: TGCGCCAGCAGCCGAGCGGGAGGGCCAAACGAGCAGTACTTC
J gene: TRBJ2-7; V gene: TRBV2; D gene: NA; clone size: NA; CDR3 protein: CASSEANMRALSLNEQYF; CDR3 DNA: TGTGCCAGCAGTGAAGCGAATATGAGGGCCCTAAGCCTGAACGAGCAGTACTTC
J gene: TRBJ1-2; V gene: TRBV18; D gene: TRBD1; clone size: NA; CDR3 protein: CASSRRDRGYDGYTF; CDR3 DNA: TGTGCCAGCTCACGCCGGGACAGGGGCTATGATGGCTACACCTTC
J gene: TRBJ2-7; V gene: TRBV2; D gene: TRBD2; clone size: NA; CDR3 protein: CASEVAGNYEQYF; CDR3 DNA: TGTGCCAGCGAGGTAGCGGGTAACTACGAGCAGTACTTC
J gene: TRBJ2-2; V gene: TRBV10-3; D gene: NA; clone size: NA; CDR3 protein: CAISDLEDIYTGELFF; CDR3 DNA: TGTGCCATCAGTGACCTAGAGGACATATACACCGGGGAGCTGTTTTTT
J gene: TRBJ1-2; V gene: TRBV5-4; D gene: NA; clone size: NA; CDR3 protein: CASSLDTQGGYTF; CDR3 DNA: TGTGCCAGCAGCTTAGACACCCAGGGAGGCTACACCTTC
J gene: TRBJ2-6; V gene: TRBV30; D gene: NA; clone size: NA; CDR3 protein: CAYDPHSSGANVLTF; CDR3 DNA: TGTGCCTACGACCCGCACAGCTCTGGGGCCAACGTCCTGACTTTC
J gene: TRBJ2-7; V gene: TRBV5-1; D gene: TRBD2; clone size: NA; CDR3 protein: CASSALGLAGEYEQYF; CDR3 DNA: TGCGCCAGCAGCGCATTAGGACTAGCGGGAGAATACGAGCAGTACTTC
J gene: TRBJ2-7; V gene: TRBV30; D gene: NA; clone size: once; CDR3 protein: CAWRSGGPYEQYF; CDR3 DNA: TGTGCCTGGAGATCCGGGGGTCCCTACGAGCAGTACTTC
J gene: TRBJ2-2; V gene: TRBV5-1; D gene: NA; clone size: NA; CDR3 protein: CASGFGGINTGELFF; CDR3 DNA: TGCGCCAGCGGCTTTGGAGGGATAAACACCGGGGAGCTGTTTTTT
J gene: TRBJ2-2; V gene: TRBV30; D gene: NA; clone size: NA; CDR3 protein: CAWSRGRYTGELFF; CDR3 DNA: TGTGCCTGGAGTAGAGGCCGTTACACCGGGGAGCTGTTTTTT
J gene: TRBJ1-1; V gene: TRBV5-1; D gene: NA; clone size: few; CDR3 protein: CASSENREYTEAFF; CDR3 DNA: TGCGCCAGCAGCGAAAACAGGGAGTACACTGAAGCTTTCTTT
J gene: TRBJ1-2; V gene: TRBV28; D gene: TRBD1; clone size: NA; CDR3 protein: CASRTGGADGYTF; CDR3 DNA: TGTGCCAGCCGGACAGGGGGCGCGGATGGCTACACCTTC
J gene: TRBJ2-7; V gene: TRBV7-9; D gene: TRBD2; clone size: few; CDR3 protein: CASSSSGGSSYEQYF; CDR3 DNA: TGTGCCAGCAGCTCAAGCGGGGGTTCCTCCTACGAGCAGTACTTC
J gene: TRBJ1-2; V gene: TRBV7-2; D gene: NA; clone size: once; CDR3 protein: CASSLAWTAVYTF; CDR3 DNA: TGTGCCAGCAGCTTAGCCTGGACAGCTGTCTACACCTTC
J gene: TRBJ2-1; V gene: TRBV5-1; D gene: TRBD1; clone size: NA; CDR3 protein: CASSLVQGYNEQFF; CDR3 DNA: TGCGCCAGCAGCTTGGTACAGGGGTACAATGAGCAGTTCTTC
J gene: TRBJ1-2; V gene: TRBV27; D gene: NA; clone size: once; CDR3 protein: CASSNHRAVGGYTF; CDR3 DNA: TGTGCCAGCAGTAACCACAGGGCCGTGGGGGGCTACACCTTC
J gene: TRBJ1-5; V gene: TRBV2; D gene: TRBD1; clone size: NA; CDR3 protein: CASTYDRGSNQPQHF; CDR3 DNA: TGTGCCAGCACCTATGACAGGGGGTCAAATCAGCCCCAGCATTTT
J gene: TRBJ1-2; V gene: TRBV20-1; D gene: NA; clone size: few; CDR3 protein: CSVRVAYGYTF; CDR3 DNA: TGCAGTGTTCGGGTAGCCTATGGCTACACCTTC